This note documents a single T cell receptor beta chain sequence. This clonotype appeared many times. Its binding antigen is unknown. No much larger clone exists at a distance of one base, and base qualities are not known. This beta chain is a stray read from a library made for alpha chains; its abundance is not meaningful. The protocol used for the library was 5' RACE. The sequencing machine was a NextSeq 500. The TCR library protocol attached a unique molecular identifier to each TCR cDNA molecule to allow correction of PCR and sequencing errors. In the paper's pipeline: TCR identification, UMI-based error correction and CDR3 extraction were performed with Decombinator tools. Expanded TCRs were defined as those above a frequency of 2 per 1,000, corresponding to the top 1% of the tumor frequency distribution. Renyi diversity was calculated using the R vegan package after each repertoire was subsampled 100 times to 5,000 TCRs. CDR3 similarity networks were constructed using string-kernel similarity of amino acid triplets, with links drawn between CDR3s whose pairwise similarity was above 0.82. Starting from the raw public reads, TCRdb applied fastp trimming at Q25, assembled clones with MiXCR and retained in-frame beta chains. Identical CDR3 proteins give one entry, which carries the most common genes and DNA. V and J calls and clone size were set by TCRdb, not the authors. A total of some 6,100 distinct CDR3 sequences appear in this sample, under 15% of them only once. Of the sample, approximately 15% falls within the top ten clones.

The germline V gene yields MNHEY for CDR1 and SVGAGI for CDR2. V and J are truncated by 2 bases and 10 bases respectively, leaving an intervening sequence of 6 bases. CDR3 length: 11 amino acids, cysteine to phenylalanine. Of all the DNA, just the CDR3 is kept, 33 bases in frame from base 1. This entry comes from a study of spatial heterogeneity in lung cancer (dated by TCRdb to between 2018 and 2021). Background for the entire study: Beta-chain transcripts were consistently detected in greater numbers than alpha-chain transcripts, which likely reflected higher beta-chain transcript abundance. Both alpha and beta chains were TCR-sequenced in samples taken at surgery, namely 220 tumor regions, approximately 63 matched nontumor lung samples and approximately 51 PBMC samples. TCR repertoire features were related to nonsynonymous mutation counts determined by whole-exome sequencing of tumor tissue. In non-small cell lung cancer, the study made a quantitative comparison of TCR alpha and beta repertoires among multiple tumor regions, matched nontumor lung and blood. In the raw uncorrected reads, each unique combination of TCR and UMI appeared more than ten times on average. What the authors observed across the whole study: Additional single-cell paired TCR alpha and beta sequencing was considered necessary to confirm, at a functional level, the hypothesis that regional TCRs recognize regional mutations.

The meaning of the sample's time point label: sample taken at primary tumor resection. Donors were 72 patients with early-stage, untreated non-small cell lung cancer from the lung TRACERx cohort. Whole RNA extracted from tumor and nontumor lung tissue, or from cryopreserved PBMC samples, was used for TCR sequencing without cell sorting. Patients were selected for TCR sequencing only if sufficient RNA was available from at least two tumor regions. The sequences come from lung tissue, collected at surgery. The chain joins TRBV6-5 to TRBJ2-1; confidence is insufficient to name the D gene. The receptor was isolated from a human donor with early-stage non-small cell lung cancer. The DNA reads TGTGCCAGCAGTTACGGCGGCGAGCAGTTCTTC. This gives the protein CASSYGGEQFF.